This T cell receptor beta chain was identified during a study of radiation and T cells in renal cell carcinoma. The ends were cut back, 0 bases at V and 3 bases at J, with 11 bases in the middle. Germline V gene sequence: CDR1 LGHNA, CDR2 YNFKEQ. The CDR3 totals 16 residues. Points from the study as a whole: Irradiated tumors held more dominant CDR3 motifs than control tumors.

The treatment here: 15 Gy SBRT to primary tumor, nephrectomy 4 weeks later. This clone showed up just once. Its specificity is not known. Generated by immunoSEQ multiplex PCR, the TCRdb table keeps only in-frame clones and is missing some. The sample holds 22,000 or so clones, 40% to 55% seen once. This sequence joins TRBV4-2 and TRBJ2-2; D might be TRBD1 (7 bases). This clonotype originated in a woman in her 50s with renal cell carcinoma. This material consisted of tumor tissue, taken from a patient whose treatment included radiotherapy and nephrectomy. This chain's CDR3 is CASSQDRGAYTGELFF. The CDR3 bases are TGTGCCAGCAGCCAAGACAGGGGGGCCTACACCGGGGAGCTGTTTTTT.